The 12 T cell receptor beta chains below come from one sample, sequenced in a study of T cell responses to AZD1222 COVID-19 vaccine. Produced via immunoSEQ multiplex PCR; TCRdb's table is partial and in-frame only. The sample comprises about 150,000 clones, 80% to 90% of which are singletons, and around 8% rests with the top ten. This specimen was peripheral blood, taken on day 0 of AZD1222 vaccination. The receptor source for this set is an adult in good health.

This clone has more than one count but fewer than ten. J is TRBJ1-1 and V is TRBV12-5; a weak D match, TRBD1 (5 bases). Looked up from germline, CDR1 is LGHNT and CDR2 is FRNRAP. V was clipped by 7 bases and J by 5 bases, with 14 bases between them. CDR3 length: 13 amino acids. The CDR3 DNA is TGTGCTAGTGCTTTTGGGGGGGGAACTGAAGCTTTCTTT. This codes for CASAFGGGTEAFF.

This clone has a handful of counts. The chain has TRBV2 and TRBJ2-1; TRBD2 aligns across 10 bases. The CDR3 runs to 13 residues. The junction had 6 bases not matched to a gene; V was cut back by 8 bases and J by 8 bases. CDR1 and CDR2 (germline): SNHLY, FYNNEI. The CDR3 is CASSSGSEDEQFF. CDR3 nucleotides: TGTGCCAGCTCTAGCGGGAGTGAAGATGAGCAGTTCTTC.

This chain connects TRBV3-1 (or the pseudogene TRBV3-2) to TRBJ2-3; D not resolved. CDR3 length: 13 amino acids. CDR1 and CDR2 (germline): LGHDT, YNNKEL (reference sequence). Trimming took 1 base from V and 4 from J, leaving 6 bases between them. The CDR3 spells CASSQGRADTQYF. CDR3 DNA: TGTGCCAGCAGCCAAGGTAGGGCAGATACGCAGTATTTT.

The gene calls are TRBV5-8 and TRBJ2-1, with 9 nucleotides matching TRBD1. The CDR3 is 15 amino acids. Per germline, CDR1 SGHTS and CDR2 YDEGEE. Trimming took 4 bases from V and 6 from J; bases not matched to a gene: 8. CDR3 bases: TGTGCCAGCAGCCCGGGACAGGGTTTCGCCAATGAGCAGTTCTTC. It codes for CASSPGQGFANEQFF.

This chain links TRBV3-1 (or the pseudogene TRBV3-2) with TRBJ2-5, with 8 bases aligning to TRBD1. V lost 3 bases to trimming and J lost 9 bases; unmatched junction nucleotides: 6. The CDR3 consists of 13 residues. The germline V gene encodes CDR1 LGHDT and CDR2 YNNKEL (reference sequence). The CDR3 nucleotides read TGTGCCAGCAGCCAGGACAGGGAAAGGGCCCAGTACTTC. It specifies CASSQDRERAQYF.

This clone occurred once. The CDR3 DNA sequence: TGTGCCAGCAGTTTTCTTGCGGGGGGCGGGAGCTCCGGGGAGCTGTTTTTT. Its protein is CASSFLAGGGSSGELFF. This sequence joins TRBV27 and TRBJ2-2; 8 bases fit TRBD2. V lost 3 bases, J lost 6 bases, and 12 bases stayed unmatched. The CDR3 sequence is 17 residues long. The germline V gene encodes CDR1 MNHEY and CDR2 SMNVEV (reference sequence).

The chain has TRBV28 and TRBJ1-4, with TRBD1 matching 9 bases. V dropped 3 bases and J dropped 8; count of bases not matched to a gene: 4. Germline V gene data show CDR1 as MDHEN and CDR2 as SYDVKM. The CDR3 loop spans 14 amino acids. CDR3 coding DNA: TGTGCCAGCAGTTTGACAGGGGGTGGGGAAAAACTGTTTTTT. As protein: CASSLTGGGEKLFF.

The chain employs TRBV19 and TRBJ2-3, with D hard to call. This CDR3 has 14 amino acids. Germline V gene lookup returns CDR1 LNHDA and CDR2 SQIVND (reference sequence). V lost 4 bases and J lost 4, with 12 bases in between. CDR3 bases: TGTGCCAGTAGTAGTTGGGCAGCGCCAGATACGCAGTATTTT. This encodes CASSSWAAPDTQYF.

The rearrangement joins TRBV29-1 to TRBJ2-3; 8 bases agree with TRBD1. Trimming cost V 0 bases and J 4 bases; bases outside gene matches: 6. The CDR3 consists of 15 residues. Germline V gene sequence: CDR1 SQVTM, CDR2 ANQGSEA. The CDR3 bases are TGCAGCGTTGAAGATCTAGGACAGGGCTCAGATACGCAGTATTTT. This translates into CSVEDLGQGSDTQYF.

This chain joins TRBV10-1 and TRBJ1-3; D unresolved. V shed 4 bases and J shed 2 bases, with 12 bases lying between them. The CDR3 has 15 amino acids. The germline V gene encodes CDR1 WNHNN and CDR2 SYGVQD (reference sequence). CDR3 loop: CASSANRSPGNTIYF. The CDR3 DNA is TGCGCCAGCAGTGCGAACCGGAGTCCTGGAAACACCATATATTTT.

This clone was recorded once. The chain recombines TRBV19 with TRBJ1-6, with unresolved D. CDR1 and CDR2 (germline): LNHDA, SQIVND (reference sequence). The CDR3 is made up of 15 amino acids. The ends were cut back, 0 bases at V and 8 bases at J, with 11 bases in the middle. CDR3 nucleotide sequence: TGTGCCAGTAGTATAGATGGGGAGAAATATTCACCCCTCCACTTT. It encodes CASSIDGEKYSPLHF.

The genes are TRBV7-6 and TRBJ2-7, with 15 bases that match TRBD2. CDR1 SGHVS and CDR2 FNYEAQ come from the germline V gene. This CDR3 comprises 19 residues. After removal of 4 bases from V and 2 bases from J, the junction contained 12 bases not matched to a gene. The CDR3 reads CASSWDGLAGGKGPYEQYF. CDR3 nucleotides: TGTGCCAGCAGCTGGGATGGACTAGCGGGAGGGAAAGGTCCCTACGAGCAGTACTTC.